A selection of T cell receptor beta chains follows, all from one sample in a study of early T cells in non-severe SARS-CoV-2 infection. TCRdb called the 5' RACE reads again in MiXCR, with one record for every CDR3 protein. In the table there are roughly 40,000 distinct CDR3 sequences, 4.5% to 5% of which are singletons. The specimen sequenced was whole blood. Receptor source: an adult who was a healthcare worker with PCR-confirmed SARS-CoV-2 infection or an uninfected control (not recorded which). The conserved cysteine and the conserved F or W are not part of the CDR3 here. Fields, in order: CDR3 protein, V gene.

CDR3: ASSRIGGTLNTEAF
V: TRBV3-1

CDR3: ASSSGTVGGYEQY
V: TRBV27

CDR3: ASRAGQAITEAF
V: TRBV12-3/TRBV12-4

CDR3: SASVGLAQETQY
V: TRBV20-1

CDR3: ASSLPGPDTQY
V: TRBV7-8

CDR3: ASSQVRGSSYNEQF
V: TRBV7-6

CDR3: ASSVGTSSSPLH
V: TRBV9

CDR3: ASSQVGSREQETQY
V: TRBV14

CDR3: ASSLVGVNTEAF
V: TRBV7-8

CDR3: ASSPDFQGWGYT
V: TRBV12-3/TRBV12-4

CDR3: ASSLRQENTEAF
V: TRBV4-1

CDR3: SARDPRGNEKLF
V: TRBV20-1

CDR3: SARAQGYNTEAF
V: TRBV20-1

CDR3: SVGADPTDTQY
V: TRBV29-1

CDR3: ASRPGHGTYEQY
V: TRBV6-6

CDR3: ASSPQQQGANIQY
V: TRBV11-2

CDR3: ASSLALAVDTQY
V: TRBV7-9

CDR3: ASSHGGPNGYT
V: TRBV3-1

CDR3: ASFEIGQGVETQY
V: TRBV5-1

CDR3: ASTMGYEGTEAF
V: TRBV6-2/TRBV6-3

CDR3: ASSLDGSGRKSSYEQY
V: TRBV21-1

CDR3: ASRSRDGTYEQY
V: TRBV19

CDR3: ASSLPGLAGLEQY
V: TRBV5-4

CDR3: AWAVPRGTDTQY
V: TRBV30